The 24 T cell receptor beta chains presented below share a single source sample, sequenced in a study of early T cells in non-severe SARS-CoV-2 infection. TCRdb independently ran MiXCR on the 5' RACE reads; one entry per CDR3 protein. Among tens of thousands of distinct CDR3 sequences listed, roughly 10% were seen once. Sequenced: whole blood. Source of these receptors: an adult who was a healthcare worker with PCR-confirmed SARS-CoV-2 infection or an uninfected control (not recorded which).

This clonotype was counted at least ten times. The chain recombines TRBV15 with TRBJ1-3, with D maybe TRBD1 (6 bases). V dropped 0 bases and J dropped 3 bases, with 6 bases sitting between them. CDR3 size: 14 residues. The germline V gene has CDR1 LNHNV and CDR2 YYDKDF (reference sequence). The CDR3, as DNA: TGTGCCACCAGCAGAGAAGGGGGTGGAAACACCATATATTTT. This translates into CATSREGGGNTIYF.

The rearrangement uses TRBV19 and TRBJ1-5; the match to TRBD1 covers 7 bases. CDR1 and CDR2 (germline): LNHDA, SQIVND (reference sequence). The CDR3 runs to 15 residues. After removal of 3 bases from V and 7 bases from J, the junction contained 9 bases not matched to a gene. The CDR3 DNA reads TGTGCCAGTAGTATTGCGACAGGGAGTTGGCAGCCCCAGCATTTT. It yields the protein CASSIATGSWQPQHF.

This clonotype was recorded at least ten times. This CDR3 reads CASSGGRDPREQFF. Written as DNA, the CDR3 is TGTGCCAGCAGTGGCGGCCGGGACCCCCGCGAGCAGTTCTTC. The rearrangement links TRBV6-1 to TRBJ2-1, with D tentatively TRBD1 or TRBD2 (5 bases each). The CDR3 totals 14 residues. Germline CDR1 is MNHNS and CDR2 is SASEGT. V shed 4 bases and J shed 10 bases, with 17 bases lying between them.

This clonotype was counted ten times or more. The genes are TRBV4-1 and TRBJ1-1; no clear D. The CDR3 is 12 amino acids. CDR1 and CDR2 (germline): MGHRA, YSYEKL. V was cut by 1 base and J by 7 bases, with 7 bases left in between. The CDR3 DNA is TGCGCCAGCAGCCAAGGCGCCGATGAAGCTTTCTTT. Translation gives CASSQGADEAFF.

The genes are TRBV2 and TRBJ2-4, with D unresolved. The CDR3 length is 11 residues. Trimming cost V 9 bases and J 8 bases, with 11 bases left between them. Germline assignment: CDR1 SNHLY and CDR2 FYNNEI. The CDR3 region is CARKSTDIQYF. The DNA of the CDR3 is TGTGCCAGAAAAAGTACGGACATTCAGTACTTC.

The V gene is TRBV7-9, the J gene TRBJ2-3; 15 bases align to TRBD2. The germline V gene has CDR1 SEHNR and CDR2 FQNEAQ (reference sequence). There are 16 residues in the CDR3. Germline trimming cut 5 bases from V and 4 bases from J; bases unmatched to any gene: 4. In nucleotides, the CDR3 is TGTGCCAGCAGCGACGGACTAGCGGGAGGGTCAGATACGCAGTATTTT. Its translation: CASSDGLAGGSDTQYF.

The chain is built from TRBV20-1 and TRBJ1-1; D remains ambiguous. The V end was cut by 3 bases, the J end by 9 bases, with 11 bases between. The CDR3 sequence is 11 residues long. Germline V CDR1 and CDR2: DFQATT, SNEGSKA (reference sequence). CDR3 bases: TGCAGTGCTAGCAGCGGGCATCAAGCTTTCTTT. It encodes CSASSGHQAFF.

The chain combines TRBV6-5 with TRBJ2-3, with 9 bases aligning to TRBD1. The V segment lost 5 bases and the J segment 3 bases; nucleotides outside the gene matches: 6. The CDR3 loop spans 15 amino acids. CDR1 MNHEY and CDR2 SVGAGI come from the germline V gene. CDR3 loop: CASSQGQGLTDTQYF. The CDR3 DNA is TGTGCCAGCAGTCAGGGACAGGGTTTAACAGATACGCAGTATTTT.

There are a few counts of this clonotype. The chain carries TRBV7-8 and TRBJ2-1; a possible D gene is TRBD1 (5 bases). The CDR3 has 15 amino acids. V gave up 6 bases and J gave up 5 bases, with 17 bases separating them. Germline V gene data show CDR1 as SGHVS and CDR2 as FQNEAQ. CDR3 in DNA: TGTGCCAGCAGAATTGCAGGGTTAGGCCACAATGAGCAGTTCTTC. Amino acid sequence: CASRIAGLGHNEQFF.

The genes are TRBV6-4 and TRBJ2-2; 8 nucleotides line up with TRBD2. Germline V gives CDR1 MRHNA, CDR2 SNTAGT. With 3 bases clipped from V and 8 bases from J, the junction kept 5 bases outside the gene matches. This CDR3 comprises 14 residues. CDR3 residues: CASSETGGPGELFF. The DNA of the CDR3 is TGTGCCAGCAGTGAGACGGGAGGGCCTGGGGAGCTGTTTTTT.

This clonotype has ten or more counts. The CDR3 region has the DNA TGTGCCAGCAGTCGACAGGGCATGAACACTGAAGCTTTCTTT. It encodes CASSRQGMNTEAFF. J is TRBJ1-1 and V is TRBV28; 7 bases match TRBD1. Per germline, CDR1 MDHEN and CDR2 SYDVKM. V shed 5 bases and J 0 bases; nucleotides not matched to a gene: 3. This CDR3 is 14 amino acids long.

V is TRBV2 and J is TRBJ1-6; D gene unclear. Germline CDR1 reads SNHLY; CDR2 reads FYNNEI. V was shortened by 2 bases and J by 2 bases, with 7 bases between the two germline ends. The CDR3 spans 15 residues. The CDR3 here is CASSESGTYNSPLHF. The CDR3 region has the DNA TGTGCCAGCAGTGAATCCGGGACCTATAATTCACCCCTCCACTTT.

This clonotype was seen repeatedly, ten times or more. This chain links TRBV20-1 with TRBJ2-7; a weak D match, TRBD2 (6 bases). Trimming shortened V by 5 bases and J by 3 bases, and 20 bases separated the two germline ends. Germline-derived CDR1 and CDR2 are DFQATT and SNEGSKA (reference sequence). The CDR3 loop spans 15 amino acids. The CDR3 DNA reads TGCAGTGCTCGGAAACCCCGGGACTCATACTACGAGCAGTACTTC. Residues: CSARKPRDSYYEQYF.

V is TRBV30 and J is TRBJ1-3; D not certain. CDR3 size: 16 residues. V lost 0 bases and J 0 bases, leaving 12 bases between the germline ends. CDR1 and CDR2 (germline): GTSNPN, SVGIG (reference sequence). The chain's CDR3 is CAWSVRQAHSGNTIYF. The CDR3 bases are TGTGCCTGGAGTGTACGGCAGGCCCACTCTGGAAACACCATATATTTT.

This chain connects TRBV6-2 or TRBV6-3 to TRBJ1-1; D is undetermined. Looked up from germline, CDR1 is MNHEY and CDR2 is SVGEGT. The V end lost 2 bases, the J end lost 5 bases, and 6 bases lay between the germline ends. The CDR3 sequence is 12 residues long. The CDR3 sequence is CASSYGGTEAFF. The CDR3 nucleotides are TGTGCCAGCAGTTACGGCGGAACTGAAGCTTTCTTT.

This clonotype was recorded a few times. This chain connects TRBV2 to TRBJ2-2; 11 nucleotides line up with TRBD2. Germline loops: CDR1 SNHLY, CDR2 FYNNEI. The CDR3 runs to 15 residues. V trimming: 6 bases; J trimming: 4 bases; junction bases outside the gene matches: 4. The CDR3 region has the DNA TGTGCCAGCAGGGGACTAGCGGAATCCACCGGGGAGCTGTTTTTT. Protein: CASRGLAESTGELFF. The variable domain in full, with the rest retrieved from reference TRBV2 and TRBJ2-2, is EPEVTQTPSHQVTQMGQEVILRCVPISNHLYFYWYRQILGQKVEFLVSFYNNEISEKSEIFDDQFSVERPDGSNFTLKIRSTKLEDSAMYFCASRGLAESTGELFFGEGSRLTVL.

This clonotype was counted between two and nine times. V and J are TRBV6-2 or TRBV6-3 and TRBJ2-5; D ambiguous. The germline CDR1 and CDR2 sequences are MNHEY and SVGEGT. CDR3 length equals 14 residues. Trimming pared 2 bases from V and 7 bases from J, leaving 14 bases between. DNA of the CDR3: TGTGCCAGCAGTTACAACACCGCGACGGGGACCCAGTACTTC. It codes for CASSYNTATGTQYF.

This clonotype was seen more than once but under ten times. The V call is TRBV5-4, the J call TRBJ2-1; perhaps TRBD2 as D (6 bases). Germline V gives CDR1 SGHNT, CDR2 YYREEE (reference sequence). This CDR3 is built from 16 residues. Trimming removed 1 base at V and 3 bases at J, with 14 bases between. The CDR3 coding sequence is TGTGCCAGCAGCTTGAGGAGTAGCGGCAACTACAATGAGCAGTTCTTC. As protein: CASSLRSSGNYNEQFF.

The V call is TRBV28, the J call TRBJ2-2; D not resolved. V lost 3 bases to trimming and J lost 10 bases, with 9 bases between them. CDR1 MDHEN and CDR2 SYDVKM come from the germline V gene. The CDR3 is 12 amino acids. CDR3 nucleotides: TGTGCCAGCAGTTTCCGGATGTTGGAGCTGTTTTTT. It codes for CASSFRMLELFF.

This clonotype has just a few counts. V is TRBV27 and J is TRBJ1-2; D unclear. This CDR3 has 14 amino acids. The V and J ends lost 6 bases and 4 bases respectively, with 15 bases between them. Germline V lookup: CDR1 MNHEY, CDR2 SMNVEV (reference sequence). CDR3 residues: CASRGWAASYGYTF. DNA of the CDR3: TGTGCCAGCAGGGGTTGGGCAGCCTCCTATGGCTACACCTTC.

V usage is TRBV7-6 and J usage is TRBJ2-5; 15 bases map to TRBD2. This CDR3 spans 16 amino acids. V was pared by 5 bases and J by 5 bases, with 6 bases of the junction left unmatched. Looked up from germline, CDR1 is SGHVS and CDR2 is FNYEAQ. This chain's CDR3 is CASSPRTSGRAETQYF. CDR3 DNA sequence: TGTGCCAGCAGCCCAAGGACTAGCGGGAGGGCTGAGACCCAGTACTTC.

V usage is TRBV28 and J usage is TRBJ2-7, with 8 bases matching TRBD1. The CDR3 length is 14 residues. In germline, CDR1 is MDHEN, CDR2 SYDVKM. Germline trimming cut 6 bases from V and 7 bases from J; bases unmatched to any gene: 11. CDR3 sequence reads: CASRVAGQGDEQYF. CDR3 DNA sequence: TGTGCCAGCAGAGTAGCCGGACAGGGCGATGAGCAGTACTTC.

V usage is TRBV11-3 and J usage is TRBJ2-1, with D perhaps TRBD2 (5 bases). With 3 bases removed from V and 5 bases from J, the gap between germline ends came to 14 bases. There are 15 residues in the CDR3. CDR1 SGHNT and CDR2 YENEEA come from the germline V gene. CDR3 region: CASSLRGSVNNEQFF. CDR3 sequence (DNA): TGTGCCAGCAGCTTGAGAGGGAGTGTGAACAATGAGCAGTTCTTC.

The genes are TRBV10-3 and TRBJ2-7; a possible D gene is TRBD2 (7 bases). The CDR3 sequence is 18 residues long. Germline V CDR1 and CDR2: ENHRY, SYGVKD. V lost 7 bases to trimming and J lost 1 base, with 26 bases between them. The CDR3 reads CAIKDESAARGRSYEQYF. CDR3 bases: TGTGCCATCAAGGATGAAAGCGCTGCGCGGGGGCGATCCTACGAGCAGTACTTC.